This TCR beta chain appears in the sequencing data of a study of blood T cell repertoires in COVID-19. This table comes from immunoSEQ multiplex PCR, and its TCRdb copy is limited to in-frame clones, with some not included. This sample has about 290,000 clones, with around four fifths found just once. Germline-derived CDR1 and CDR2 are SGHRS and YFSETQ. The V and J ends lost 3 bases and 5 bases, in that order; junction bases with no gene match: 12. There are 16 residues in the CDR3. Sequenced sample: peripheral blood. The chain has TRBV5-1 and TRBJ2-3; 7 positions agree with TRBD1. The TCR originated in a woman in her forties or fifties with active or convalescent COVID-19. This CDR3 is CASSSKADRFIDTQYF. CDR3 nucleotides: TGCGCCAGCAGCTCGAAAGCGGACAGGTTCATAGATACGCAGTATTTT.